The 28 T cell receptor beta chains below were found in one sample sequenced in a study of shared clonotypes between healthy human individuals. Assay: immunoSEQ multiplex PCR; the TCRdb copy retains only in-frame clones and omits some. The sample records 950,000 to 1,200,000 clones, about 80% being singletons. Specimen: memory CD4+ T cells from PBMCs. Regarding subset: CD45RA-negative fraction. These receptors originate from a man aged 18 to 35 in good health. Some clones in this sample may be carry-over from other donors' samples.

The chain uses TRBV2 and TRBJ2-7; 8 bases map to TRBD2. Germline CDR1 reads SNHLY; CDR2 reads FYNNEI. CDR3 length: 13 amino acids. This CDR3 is CAAGGRTPYEQYF. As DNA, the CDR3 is TGTGCTGCGGGCGGGAGGACCCCCTACGAGCAGTACTTC.

CDR3 in amino acids: CASSLARLGQGARGEKLFF. The CDR3 DNA is TGTGCCAGCAGCTTGGCCCGGTTGGGACAGGGGGCGCGAGGTGAAAAACTGTTTTTT. The chain couples TRBV7-9 to TRBJ1-4; 12 positions match TRBD1. Per the germline V gene, CDR1 is SEHNR and CDR2 is FQNEAQ (reference sequence). The J segment lost 7 bases and the V segment lost 3 bases, leaving 15 bases of the junction unmatched. The CDR3 spans 19 residues.

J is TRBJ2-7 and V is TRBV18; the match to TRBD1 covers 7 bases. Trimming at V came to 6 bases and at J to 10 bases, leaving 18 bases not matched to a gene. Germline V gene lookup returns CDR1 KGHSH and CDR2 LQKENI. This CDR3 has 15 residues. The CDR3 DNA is TGTGCCAGCTCCCCGGACAGGACGTGGGAAGAAGGTCAGTACTTC. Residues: CASSPDRTWEEGQYF.

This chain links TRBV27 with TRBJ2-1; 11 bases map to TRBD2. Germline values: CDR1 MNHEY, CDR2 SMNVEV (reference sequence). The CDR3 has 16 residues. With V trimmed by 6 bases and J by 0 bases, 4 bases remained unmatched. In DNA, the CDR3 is TGTGCCAGCAGCCGACTAGCGGGGATCTCCTACAATGAGCAGTTCTTC. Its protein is CASSRLAGISYNEQFF.

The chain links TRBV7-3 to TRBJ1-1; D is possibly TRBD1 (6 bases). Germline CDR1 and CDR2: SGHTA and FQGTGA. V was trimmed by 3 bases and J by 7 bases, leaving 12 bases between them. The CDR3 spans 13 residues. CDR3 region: CASSFKTGVEAFF. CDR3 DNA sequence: TGTGCCAGCAGCTTTAAGACAGGTGTTGAAGCTTTCTTT. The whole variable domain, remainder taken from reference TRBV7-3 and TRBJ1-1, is GAGVSQTPSNKVTEKGKYVELRCDPISGHTALYWYRQSLGQGPEFLIYFQGTGAADDSGLPNDRFFAVRPEGSVSTLKIQRTERGDSAVYLCASSFKTGVEAFFGQGTRLTVV.

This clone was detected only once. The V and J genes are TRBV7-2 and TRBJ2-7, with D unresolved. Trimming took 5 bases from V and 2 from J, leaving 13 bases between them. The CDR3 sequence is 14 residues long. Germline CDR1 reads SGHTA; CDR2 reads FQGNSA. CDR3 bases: TGTGCCAGCAGCCCTGGTCGGCAACCCTACGAGCAGTACTTC. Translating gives CASSPGRQPYEQYF.

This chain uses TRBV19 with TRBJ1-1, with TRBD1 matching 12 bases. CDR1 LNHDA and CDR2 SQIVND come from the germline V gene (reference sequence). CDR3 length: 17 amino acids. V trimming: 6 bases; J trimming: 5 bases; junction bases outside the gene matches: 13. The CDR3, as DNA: TGTGCCAGTAGCTCCGGGACAGGGGGCTCCCGAGGGACTGAAGCTTTCTTT. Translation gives CASSSGTGGSRGTEAFF.

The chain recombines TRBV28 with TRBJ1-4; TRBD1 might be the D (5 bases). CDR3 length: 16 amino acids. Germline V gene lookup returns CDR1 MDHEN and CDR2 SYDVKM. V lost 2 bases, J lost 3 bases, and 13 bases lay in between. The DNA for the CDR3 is TGTGCCAGCAGTTTAAGCGGGGGGTCATCTAATGAAAAACTGTTTTTT. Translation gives CASSLSGGSSNEKLFF.

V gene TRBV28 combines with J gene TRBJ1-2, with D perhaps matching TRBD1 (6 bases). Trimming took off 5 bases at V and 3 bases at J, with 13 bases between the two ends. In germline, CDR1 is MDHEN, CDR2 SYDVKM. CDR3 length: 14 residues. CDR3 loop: CASSSRTAHYGYTF. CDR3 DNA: TGTGCCAGCAGTAGTCGGACAGCACACTATGGCTACACCTTC.

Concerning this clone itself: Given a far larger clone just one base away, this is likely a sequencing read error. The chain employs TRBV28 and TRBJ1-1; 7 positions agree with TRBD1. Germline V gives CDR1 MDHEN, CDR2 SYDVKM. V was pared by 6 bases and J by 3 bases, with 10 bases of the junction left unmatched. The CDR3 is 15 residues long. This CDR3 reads CASSLPGQSYTEAFF. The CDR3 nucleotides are TGTGCCAGCAGCTTACCGGGACAGAGCTACACTGAAGCTTTCTTT.

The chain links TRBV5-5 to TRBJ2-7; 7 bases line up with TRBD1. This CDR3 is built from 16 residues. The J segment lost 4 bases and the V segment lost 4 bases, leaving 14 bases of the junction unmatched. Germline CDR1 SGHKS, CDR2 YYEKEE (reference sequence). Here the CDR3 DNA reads TGTGCCAGCAGCGGGGTACCCGGGACAGAAGTTTACGAGCAGTACTTC. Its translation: CASSGVPGTEVYEQYF.

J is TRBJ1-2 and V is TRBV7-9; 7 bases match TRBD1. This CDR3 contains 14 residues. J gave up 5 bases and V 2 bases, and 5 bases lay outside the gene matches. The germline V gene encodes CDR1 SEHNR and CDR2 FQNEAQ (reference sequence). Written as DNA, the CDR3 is TGTGCCAGCAGCTTACAGGGGGTAGCATATGGCTACACCTTC. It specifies CASSLQGVAYGYTF. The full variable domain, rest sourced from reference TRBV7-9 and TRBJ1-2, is DTGVSQNPRHKITKRGQNVTFRCDPISEHNRLYWYRQTLGQGPEFLTYFQNEAQLEKSRLLSDRFSAERPKGSFSTLEIQRTEQGDSAMYLCASSLQGVAYGYTFGSGTRLTVV.

As DNA, the CDR3 is TGTGCCAGCAGCTTGGACACCTCGGGGGGTAGCGGGACTTACGAGCAGTACTTC. Encoded protein: CASSLDTSGGSGTYEQYF. The rearrangement uses TRBV7-6 and TRBJ2-7; 8 bases are a match to TRBD2. CDR1 SGHVS and CDR2 FNYEAQ come from the germline V gene. V was pared by 3 bases and J by 4 bases, with 17 bases of the junction left unmatched. This CDR3 has 18 residues.

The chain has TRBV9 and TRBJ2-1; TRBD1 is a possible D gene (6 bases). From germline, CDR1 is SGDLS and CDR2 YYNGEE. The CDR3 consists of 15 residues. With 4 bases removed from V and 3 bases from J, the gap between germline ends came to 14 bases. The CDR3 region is CASSPRQANYNEQFF. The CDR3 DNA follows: TGTGCCAGCAGCCCACGACAGGCGAACTACAATGAGCAGTTCTTC.

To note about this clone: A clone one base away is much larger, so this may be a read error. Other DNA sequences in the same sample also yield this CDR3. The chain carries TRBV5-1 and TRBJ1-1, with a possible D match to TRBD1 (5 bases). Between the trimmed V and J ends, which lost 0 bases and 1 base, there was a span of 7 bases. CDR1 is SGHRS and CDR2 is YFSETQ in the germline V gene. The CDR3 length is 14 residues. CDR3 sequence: CASSLETGNTEAFF. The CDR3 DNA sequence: TGCGCCAGCAGCTTGGAAACAGGGAACACTGAAGCTTTCTTT.

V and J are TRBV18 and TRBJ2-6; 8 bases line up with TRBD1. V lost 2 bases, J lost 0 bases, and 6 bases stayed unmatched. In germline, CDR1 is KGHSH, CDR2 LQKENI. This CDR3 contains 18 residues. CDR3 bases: TGTGCCAGCTCACCAGGACAGGGCTCTAGCTCTGGGGCCAACGTCCTGACTTTC. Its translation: CASSPGQGSSSGANVLTF.

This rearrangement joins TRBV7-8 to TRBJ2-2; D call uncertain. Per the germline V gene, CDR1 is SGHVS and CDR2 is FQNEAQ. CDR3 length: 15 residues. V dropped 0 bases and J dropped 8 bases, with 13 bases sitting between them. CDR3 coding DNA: TGTGCCAGCAGCTTAGCAGTTCAAGGCGCGGGGGAGCTGTTTTTT. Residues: CASSLAVQGAGELFF.

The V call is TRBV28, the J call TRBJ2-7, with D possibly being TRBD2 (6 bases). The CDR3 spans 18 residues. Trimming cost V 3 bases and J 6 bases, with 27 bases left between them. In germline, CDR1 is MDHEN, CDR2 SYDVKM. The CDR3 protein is CASSFMDGGAGRLFEQYF. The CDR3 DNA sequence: TGTGCCAGCAGTTTCATGGATGGGGGAGCGGGTCGGCTTTTCGAGCAGTACTTC. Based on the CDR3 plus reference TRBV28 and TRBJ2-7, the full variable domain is DVKVTQSSRYLVKRTGEKVFLECVQDMDHENMFWYRQDPGLGLRLIYFSYDVKMKEKGDIPEGYSVSREKKERFSLILESASTNQTSMYLCASSFMDGGAGRLFEQYFGPGTRLTVT.

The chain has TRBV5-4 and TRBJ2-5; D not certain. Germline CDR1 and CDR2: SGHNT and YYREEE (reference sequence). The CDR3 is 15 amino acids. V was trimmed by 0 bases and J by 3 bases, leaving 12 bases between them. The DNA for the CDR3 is TGTGCCAGCAGCTTGGAGTGGGCACGGGAAGAGACCCAGTACTTC. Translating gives CASSLEWAREETQYF.

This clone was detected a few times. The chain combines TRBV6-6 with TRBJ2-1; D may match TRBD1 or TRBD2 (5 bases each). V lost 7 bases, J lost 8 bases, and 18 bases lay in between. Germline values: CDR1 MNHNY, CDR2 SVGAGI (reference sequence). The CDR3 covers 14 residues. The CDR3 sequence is CASTLMARGDEQFF. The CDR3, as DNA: TGTGCCAGCACGTTAATGGCGAGAGGGGATGAGCAGTTCTTC.

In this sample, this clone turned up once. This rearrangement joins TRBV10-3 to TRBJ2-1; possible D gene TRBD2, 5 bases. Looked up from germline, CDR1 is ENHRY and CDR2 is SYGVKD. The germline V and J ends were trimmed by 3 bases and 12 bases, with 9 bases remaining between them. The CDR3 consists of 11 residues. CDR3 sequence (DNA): TGTGCCATCAGTGACGGGATTGGGCAGTTCTTC. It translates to CAISDGIGQFF.

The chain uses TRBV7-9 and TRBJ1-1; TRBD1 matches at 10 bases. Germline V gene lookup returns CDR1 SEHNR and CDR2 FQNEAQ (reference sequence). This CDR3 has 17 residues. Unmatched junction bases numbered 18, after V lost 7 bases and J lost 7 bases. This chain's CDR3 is CASTTWAGPGQGSEAFF. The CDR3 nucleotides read TGTGCCAGCACCACCTGGGCGGGGCCGGGACAGGGGAGTGAAGCTTTCTTT.

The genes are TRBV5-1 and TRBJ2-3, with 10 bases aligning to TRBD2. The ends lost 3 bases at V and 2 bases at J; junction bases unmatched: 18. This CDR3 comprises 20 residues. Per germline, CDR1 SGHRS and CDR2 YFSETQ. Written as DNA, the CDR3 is TGCGCCAGCAGCTCCGCCGGGACTAGCGTCTCCCTGGGATCCACAGATACGCAGTATTTT. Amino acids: CASSSAGTSVSLGSTDTQYF. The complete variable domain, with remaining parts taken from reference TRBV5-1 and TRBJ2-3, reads KAGVTQTPRYLIKTRGQQVTLSCSPISGHRSVSWYQQTPGQGLQFLFEYFSETQRNKGNFPGRFSGRQFSNSRSEMNVSTLELGDSALYLCASSSAGTSVSLGSTDTQYFGPGTRLTVL.

DNA of the CDR3: TGTGCCTGGATTGGTAGCACGGGCGCCGGGGAGCTGTTTTTT. It translates to CAWIGSTGAGELFF. This rearrangement joins TRBV30 to TRBJ2-2; D uncertain. With 4 bases removed from V and 6 bases from J, the gap between germline ends came to 15 bases. The CDR3 length is 14 residues. Germline V gives CDR1 GTSNPN, CDR2 SVGIG (reference sequence).

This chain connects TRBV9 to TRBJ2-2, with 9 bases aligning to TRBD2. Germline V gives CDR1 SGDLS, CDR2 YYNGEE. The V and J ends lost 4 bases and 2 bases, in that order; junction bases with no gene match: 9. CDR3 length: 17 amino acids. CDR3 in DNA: TGTGCCAGCAGCACCCATCCGGGACTAGCAAACACCGGGGAGCTGTTTTTT. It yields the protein CASSTHPGLANTGELFF. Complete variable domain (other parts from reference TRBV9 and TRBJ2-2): DSGVTQTPKHLITATGQRVTLRCSPRSGDLSVYWYQQSLDQGLQFLIQYYNGEERAKGNILERFSAQQFPDLHSELNLSSLELGDSALYFCASSTHPGLANTGELFFGEGSRLTVL.

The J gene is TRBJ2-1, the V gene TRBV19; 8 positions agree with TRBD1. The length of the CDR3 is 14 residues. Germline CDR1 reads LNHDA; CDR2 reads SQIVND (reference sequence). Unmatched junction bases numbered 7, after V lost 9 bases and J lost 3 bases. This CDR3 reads CASLDRGSYNEQFF. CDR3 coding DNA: TGTGCCAGCCTTGACAGGGGCAGCTACAATGAGCAGTTCTTC. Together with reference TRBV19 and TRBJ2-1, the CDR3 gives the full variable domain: DGGITQSPKYLFRKEGQNVTLSCEQNLNHDAMYWYRQDPGQGLRLIYYSQIVNDFQKGDIAEGYSVSREKKESFPLTVTSAQKNPTAFYLCASLDRGSYNEQFFGPGTRLTVL.

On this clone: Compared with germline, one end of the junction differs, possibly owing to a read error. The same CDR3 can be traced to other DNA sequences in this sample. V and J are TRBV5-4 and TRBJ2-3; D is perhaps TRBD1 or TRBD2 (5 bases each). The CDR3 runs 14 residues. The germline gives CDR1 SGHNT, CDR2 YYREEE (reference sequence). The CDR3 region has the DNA TGTGCCAGCAGCGCTCGCTTCGGGGCTGATACACAGTATTTT. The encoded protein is CASSARFGADTQYF. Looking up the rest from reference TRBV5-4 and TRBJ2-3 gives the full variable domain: ETGVTQSPTHLIKTRGQQVTLRCSSQSGHNTVSWYQQALGQGPQFIFQYYREEENGRGNFPPRFSGLQFPNYSSELNVNALELDDSALYLCASSARFGADTQYFGPGTRLTVL.

In nucleotides, the CDR3 is TGCGCCAGCAGCCAAGTCCAGGGGAATGAAAAACTGTTTTTT. The encoded protein is CASSQVQGNEKLFF. The rearrangement links TRBV4-1 to TRBJ1-4; maybe TRBD1 (6 bases). V was clipped by 1 base and J by 5 bases, with 8 bases between them. The CDR3 consists of 14 residues. Germline V gives CDR1 MGHRA, CDR2 YSYEKL.